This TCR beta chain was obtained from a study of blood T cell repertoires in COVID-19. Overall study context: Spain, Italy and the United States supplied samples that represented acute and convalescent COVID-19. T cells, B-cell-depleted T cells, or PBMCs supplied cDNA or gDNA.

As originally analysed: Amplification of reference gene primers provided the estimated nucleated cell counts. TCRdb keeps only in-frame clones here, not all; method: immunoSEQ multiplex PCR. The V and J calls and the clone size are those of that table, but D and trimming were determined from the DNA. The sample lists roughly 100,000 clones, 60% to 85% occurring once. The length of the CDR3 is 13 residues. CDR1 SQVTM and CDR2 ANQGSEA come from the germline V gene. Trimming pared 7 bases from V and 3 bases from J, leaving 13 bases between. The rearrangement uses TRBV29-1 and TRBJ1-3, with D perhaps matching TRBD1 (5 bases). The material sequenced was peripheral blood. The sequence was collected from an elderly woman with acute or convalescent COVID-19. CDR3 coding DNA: TGCAGCGCCTTGCGGGACGGTGGAAACACCATATATTTT. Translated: CSALRDGGNTIYF.